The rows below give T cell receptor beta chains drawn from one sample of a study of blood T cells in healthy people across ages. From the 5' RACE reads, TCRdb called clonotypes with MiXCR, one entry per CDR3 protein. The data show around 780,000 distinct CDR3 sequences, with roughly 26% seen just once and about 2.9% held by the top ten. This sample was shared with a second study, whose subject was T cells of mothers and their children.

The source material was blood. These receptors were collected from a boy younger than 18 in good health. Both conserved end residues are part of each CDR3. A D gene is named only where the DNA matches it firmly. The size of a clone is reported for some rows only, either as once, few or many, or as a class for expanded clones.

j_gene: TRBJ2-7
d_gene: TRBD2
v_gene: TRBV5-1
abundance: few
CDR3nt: TGCGCCAGCAGCGGCAGCGGGGGGTTCGACGAGCAGTACTTC
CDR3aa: CASSGSGGFDEQYF

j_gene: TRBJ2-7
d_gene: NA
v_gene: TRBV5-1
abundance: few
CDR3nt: TGCGCCAGCAGCCCGAAGACAGAACGCGAGCAGTACTTC
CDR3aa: CASSPKTEREQYF

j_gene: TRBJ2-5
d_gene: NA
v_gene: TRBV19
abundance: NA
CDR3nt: TGTGCCAGTAGTATGAAAACAAAACAAGAGACCCAGTACTTC
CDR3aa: CASSMKTKQETQYF

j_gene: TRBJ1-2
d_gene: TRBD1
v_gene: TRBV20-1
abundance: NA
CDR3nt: TGCAGTGCTTTTGACAGGGCGATCTATGGCTACACCTTC
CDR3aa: CSAFDRAIYGYTF

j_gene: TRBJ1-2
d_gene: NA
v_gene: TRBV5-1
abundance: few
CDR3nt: TGCGCCAGCAGCTCATGCCAGCCGAACCAAAACTATGGCTACACCTTC
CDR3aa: CASSSCQPNQNYGYTF

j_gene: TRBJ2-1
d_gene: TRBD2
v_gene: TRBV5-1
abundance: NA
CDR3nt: TGCGCCAGCAGCTTGGACAGCGGGAGGGCCTACAATGAGCAGTTCTTC
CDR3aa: CASSLDSGRAYNEQFF

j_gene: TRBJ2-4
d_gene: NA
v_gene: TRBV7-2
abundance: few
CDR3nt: TGTGCCAGCAGGGAACGGGACTCCTTAGCCAAAAACATTCAGTACTTC
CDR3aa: CASRERDSLAKNIQYF

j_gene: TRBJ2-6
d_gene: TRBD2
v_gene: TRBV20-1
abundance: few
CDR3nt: TGCAGTGCTTGGGGACGGGGACTACTATCTGGGGCCAACGTCCTGACTTTC
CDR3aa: CSAWGRGLLSGANVLTF

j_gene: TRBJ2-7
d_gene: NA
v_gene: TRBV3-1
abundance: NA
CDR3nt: TGTGCCAGCAGCCCGGCCGTATCGAGCTCCTACGAGCAGTACTTC
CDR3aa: CASSPAVSSSYEQYF

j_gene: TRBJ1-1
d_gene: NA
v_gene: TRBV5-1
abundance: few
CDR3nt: TGCGCCAGCAGCTCCTGGGGATACACTGAAGCTTTCTTT
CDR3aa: CASSSWGYTEAFF

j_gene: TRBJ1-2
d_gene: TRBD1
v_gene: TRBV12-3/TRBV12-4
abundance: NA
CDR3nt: TGTGCCAGCAGTTCGGGACAGGCCGGCTATGGCTACACCTTC
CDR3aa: CASSSGQAGYGYTF

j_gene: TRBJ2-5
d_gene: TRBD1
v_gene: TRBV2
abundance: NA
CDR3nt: TGTGCCAGCCGACGGACAGGGGCTTTCCAAGAGACCCAGTACTTC
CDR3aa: CASRRTGAFQETQYF

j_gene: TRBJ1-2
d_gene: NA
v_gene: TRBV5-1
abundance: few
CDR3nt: TGCGCCAGCAGCCCCGGGGGGGGACGGAGAACCTATGGCTACACCTTC
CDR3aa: CASSPGGGRRTYGYTF

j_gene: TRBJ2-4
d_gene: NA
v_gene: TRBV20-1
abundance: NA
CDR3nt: TGCAGTGCCCGGCAGGGGAGCGGAAACATTCAGTACTTC
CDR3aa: CSARQGSGNIQYF

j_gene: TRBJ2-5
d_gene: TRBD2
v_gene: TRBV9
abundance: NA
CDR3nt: TGTGCCAGCAGCGTAACCACTAGCGGGGGTAAAGAGACCCAGTACTTC
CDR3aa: CASSVTTSGGKETQYF

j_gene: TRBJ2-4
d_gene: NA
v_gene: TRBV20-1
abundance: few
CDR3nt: TGCAGTGCTCGGGACAATTTATTCATTCAGTACTTC
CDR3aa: CSARDNLFIQYF

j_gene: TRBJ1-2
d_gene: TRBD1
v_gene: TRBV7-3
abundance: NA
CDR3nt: TGTGCCAGCAGCTCTGGACAGGGGGTTCTAGTGAAGGCCTTC
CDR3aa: CASSSGQGVLVKAF

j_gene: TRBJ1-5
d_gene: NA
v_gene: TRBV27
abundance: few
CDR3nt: TGTGCCAGCAGTTTAAACAGCGGGGGAGACCAGCCCCAGCATTTT
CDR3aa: CASSLNSGGDQPQHF

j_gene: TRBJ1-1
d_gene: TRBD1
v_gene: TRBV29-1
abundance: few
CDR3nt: TGCAGCGTTGATCGACAGGGAACGGAGGGCCCTGAAGCTTTCTTT
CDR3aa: CSVDRQGTEGPEAFF

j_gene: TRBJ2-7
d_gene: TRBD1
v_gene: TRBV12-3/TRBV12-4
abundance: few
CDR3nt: TGTGCCAGCAGTCCGGACCGGGACAGTTACTCCTACGAGCAGTACTTC
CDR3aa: CASSPDRDSYSYEQYF

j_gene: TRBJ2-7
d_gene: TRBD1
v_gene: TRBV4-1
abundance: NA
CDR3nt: TGCGCCAGCAGCTCCACCGGGACAGGGGGCGAATCCGAGCAGTACTTC
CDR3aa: CASSSTGTGGESEQYF

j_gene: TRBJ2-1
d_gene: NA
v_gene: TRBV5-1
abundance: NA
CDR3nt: TGCGCCAGCGCATGGGGGAGAGCTTCCTACAATGAGCAGTTCTTC
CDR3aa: CASAWGRASYNEQFF

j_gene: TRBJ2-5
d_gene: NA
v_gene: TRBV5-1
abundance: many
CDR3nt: TGCGCTGCCGGAGGGACCCAGTACTTC
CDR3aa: CAAGGTQYF

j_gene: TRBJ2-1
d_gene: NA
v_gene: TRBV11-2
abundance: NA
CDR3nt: TGTGCCAGCAGCTCCTTGACAGGAACCTTAAATACTTTATCCTACAATGAGCAGTTCTTC
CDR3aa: CASSSLTGTLNTLSYNEQFF

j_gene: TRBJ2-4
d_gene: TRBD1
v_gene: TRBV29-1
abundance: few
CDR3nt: TGCAGCATTCAGGACAGGGGGACAACTGCCAAAAACATTCAGTACTTC
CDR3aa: CSIQDRGTTAKNIQYF

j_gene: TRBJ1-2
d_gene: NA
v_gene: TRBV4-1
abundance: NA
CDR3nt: TGCGCCAGCAGCCTCGTCCGGGGCCCTAACTATGGCTACACCTTC
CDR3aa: CASSLVRGPNYGYTF

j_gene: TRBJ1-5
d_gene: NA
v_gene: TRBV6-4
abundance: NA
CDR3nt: TGTGCCAGCAGTGCCCGGGACAATCAGCCCCAGCATTTT
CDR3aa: CASSARDNQPQHF

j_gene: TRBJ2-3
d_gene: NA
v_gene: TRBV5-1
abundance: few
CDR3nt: TGCGCCAGCAGCTTGGGGGACTTCCCCCGACACACAGATACGCAGTATTTT
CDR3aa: CASSLGDFPRHTDTQYF

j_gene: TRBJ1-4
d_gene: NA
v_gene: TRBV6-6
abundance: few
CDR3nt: TGTGCCAGCAGTTACCGGTTTTTGGGTGAAAAACTGTTTTTT
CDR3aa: CASSYRFLGEKLFF

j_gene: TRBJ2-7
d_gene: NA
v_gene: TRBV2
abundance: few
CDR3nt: TGTGCCAGCAGGAGGGACTTAGGAGGCGAGCAGTACTTC
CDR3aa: CASRRDLGGEQYF

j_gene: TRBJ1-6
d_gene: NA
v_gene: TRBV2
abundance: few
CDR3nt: TGTGCCAGCAGTGTAGGATCACCCCTCCACTTT
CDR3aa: CASSVGSPLHF

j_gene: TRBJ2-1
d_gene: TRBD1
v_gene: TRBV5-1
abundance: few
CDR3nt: TGCGCCAGCAGCACCGGGGACAGAGCCCAATACAATGAGCAGTTCTTC
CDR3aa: CASSTGDRAQYNEQFF

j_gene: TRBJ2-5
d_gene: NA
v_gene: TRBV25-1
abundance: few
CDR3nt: TGTGCCAGCAGTGACCCCCAGGGAGCCCCCGGGGAGACCCAGTACTTC
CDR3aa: CASSDPQGAPGETQYF

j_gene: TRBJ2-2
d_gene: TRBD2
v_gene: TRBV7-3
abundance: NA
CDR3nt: TGTGCCAGCAGCTTACGCGGGGGGGCGGTCACCGGGGAGCTGTTTTTT
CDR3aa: CASSLRGGAVTGELFF

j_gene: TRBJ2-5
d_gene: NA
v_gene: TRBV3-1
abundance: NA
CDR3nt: TGTGCCAGCAGCCAAGAAGACAGGGAGGGAGAGGAGACCCAGTACTTC
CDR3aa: CASSQEDREGEETQYF

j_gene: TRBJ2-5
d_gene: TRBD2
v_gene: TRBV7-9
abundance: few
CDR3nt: TGTGCCAGCAGCTTAGAGGTAGCGGGGCGGTTCTTC
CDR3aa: CASSLEVAGRFF

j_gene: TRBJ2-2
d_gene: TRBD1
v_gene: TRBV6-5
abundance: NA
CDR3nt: TGTGCCAGCAGTTACTGGGGACAGCCGAACACCGGGGAGCTGTTTTTT
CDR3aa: CASSYWGQPNTGELFF

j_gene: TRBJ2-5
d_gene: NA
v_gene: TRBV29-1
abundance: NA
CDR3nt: TGCAGCGTTGAAGTGGAAGGGGGGGGAGGGACCCAGTACTTC
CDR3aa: CSVEVEGGGGTQYF

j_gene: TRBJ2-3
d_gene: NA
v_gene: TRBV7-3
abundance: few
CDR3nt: TGTGCCAGCAGCTTAGATGGGTCACGGCATACGCAGTATTTT
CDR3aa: CASSLDGSRHTQYF

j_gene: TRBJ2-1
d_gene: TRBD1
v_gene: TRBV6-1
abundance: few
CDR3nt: TGTGCCAGCAGATCCGACAAGTGGAGACAGGGGACCTCCTACAATGAGCAGTTCTTC
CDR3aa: CASRSDKWRQGTSYNEQFF

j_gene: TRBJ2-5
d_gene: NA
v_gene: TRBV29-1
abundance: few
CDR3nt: TGCAGCGTTGTGGGGGGTTACCAAGAGACCCAGTACTTC
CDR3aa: CSVVGGYQETQYF

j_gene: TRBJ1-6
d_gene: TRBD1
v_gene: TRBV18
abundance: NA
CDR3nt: TGTGCCAGCTCAACCTCTCAGGGGGACTATTCACCCCTCCACTTT
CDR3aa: CASSTSQGDYSPLHF

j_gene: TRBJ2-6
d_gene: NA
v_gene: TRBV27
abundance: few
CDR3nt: TGTGCCAGCAGTTTTACAACGCCTGGGGCCAACGTCCTGACTTTC
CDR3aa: CASSFTTPGANVLTF

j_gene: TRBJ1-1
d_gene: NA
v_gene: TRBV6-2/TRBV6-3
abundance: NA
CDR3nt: TGTGCCAGCAGATCCCTTAAGACAAACGAAGCTTTCTTT
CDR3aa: CASRSLKTNEAFF

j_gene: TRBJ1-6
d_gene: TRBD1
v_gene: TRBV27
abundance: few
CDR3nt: TGTGCCAGCAGACGACAGGGGGTGATAGGTCGGCCCCTCCACTTT
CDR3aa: CASRRQGVIGRPLHF